These T cell receptor beta chains were read from a single sample in a study of tumour-infiltrating T cells in Burkitt lymphoma. Sequencing was performed with immunoSEQ multiplex PCR; in TCRdb, only in-frame clones are kept and a portion is missing. Found here are 4,000 to 5,000 clones, roughly a quarter of them singletons; the top ten hold approximately 26%. The sample comprised tumor tissue. Receptor source: a human donor with diffuse large B-cell lymphoma. Each CDR3 is given with its conserved first and last residue. D genes are given only for firm matches. Size is omitted from some rows. Given values are once, few, many or a class for expanded clones.

d_gene	abundance	j_gene	v_gene	CDR3aa	CDR3nt
-	-	TRBJ2-1	TRBV5-4	CASSLVGGTGKFF	TGTGCCAGCAGCTTGGTTGGTGGTACTGGAAAGTTCTTC
-	-	TRBJ2-7	TRBV5-6	CASSLGSSYEQYF	TGTGCCAGCAGCTTAGGCAGCTCCTACGAGCAGTACTTC
-	-	TRBJ1-1	TRBV20-1	CSVGGGTEAFF	TGCAGCGTGGGGGGTGGGACTGAAGCTTTCTTT
TRBD1	few	TRBJ1-2	TRBV27	CASSSPGQGIYGYTF	TGTGCCAGCAGTTCCCCGGGACAGGGCATCTATGGCTACACCTTC
-	-	TRBJ2-6	TRBV28	CASSPDGAGANVLTF	TGTGCCAGCAGCCCAGATGGGGCTGGGGCCAACGTCCTGACTTTC
-	few	TRBJ1-4	TRBV27	CASSLGVRTNEKLFF	TGTGCCAGCAGTTTAGGGGTTAGGACTAATGAAAAACTGTTTTTT
-	once	TRBJ1-2	TRBV18	CASSPNIDYGYTF	TGTGCCAGCTCACCGAACATTGATTATGGCTACACCTTC
-	medium-sized	TRBJ2-5	TRBV4-3	CASSQGFQETQYF	TGCGCCAGCAGCCAGGGGTTCCAAGAGACCCAGTACTTC
TRBD2	few	TRBJ2-7	TRBV29-1	CSAAGLARYEQYF	TGCAGCGCCGCCGGACTAGCTCGCTACGAGCAGTACTTC
TRBD1	-	TRBJ2-2	TRBV27	CASLPRGPGELFF	TGTGCCAGCCTCCCCAGGGGGCCCGGGGAGCTGTTTTTT
TRBD1	few	TRBJ1-4	TRBV28	CASSQGAANEKLFF	TGTGCCAGCAGTCAGGGGGCGGCTAATGAAAAACTGTTTTTT
TRBD1	-	TRBJ2-7	TRBV18	CASSRTGVSYEQYF	TGTGCCAGCTCACGTACAGGGGTCTCCTACGAGCAGTACTTC
TRBD2	-	TRBJ2-7	TRBV7-2	CASSTRAGTYEQYF	TGTGCCAGCAGCACGCGAGCGGGAACCTACGAGCAGTACTTC
-	few	TRBJ1-5	TRBV2	CASSEARFQPQHF	TGTGCCAGCAGTGAAGCGAGATTTCAGCCCCAGCATTTT
-	-	TRBJ2-7	TRBV5-6	CASTPSGLQLIPYEQYF	TGTGCCAGCACCCCCTCCGGACTACAGTTAATACCCTACGAGCAGTACTTC
-	few	TRBJ2-1	TRBV13	CASSFRDNRGDEQFF	TGTGCCAGCAGCTTTAGGGACAATAGAGGGGATGAGCAGTTCTTC